A selection of T cell receptor beta chains follows, all from one sample in a study of T cell repertoires in cytomegalovirus infection. The antigens for these receptors are not known. TCRdb itself ran the reads through MiXCR, one entry per CDR3 protein. The sample yields about 830,000 distinct CDR3 sequences, over 25% seen once. The sample here was cultured CD8+ T cells from PBMCs, taken from culture after CMV antigen stimulation. The receptors come from a human donor in good health (CMV status not recorded). Some clones in this sample may be carry-over from other donors' samples. Each CDR3 is given with its conserved first and last residue. Fields, in order: J gene, V gene, D gene, clone size, CDR3 protein, CDR3 DNA. D genes are given only for firm matches. Size tells how often a clone was seen (once, few, many) or the class of an expanded clone, and some rows leave it out.

J gene: TRBJ1-1
V gene: TRBV12-3/TRBV12-4
D gene: TRBD1
clone size: few
CDR3 protein: CASSPAGGWTEAFF
CDR3 DNA: TGTGCCAGCAGTCCCGCAGGGGGCTGGACTGAAGCTTTCTTT

J gene: TRBJ1-2
V gene: TRBV11-2
D gene: -
clone size: -
CDR3 protein: CASSLDPGSNYGYTF
CDR3 DNA: TGTGCCAGCAGCTTAGACCCCGGGTCTAACTATGGCTACACCTTC

J gene: TRBJ2-3
V gene: TRBV6-2/TRBV6-3
D gene: TRBD2
clone size: once
CDR3 protein: CASTHSGTSGPQTDTQYF
CDR3 DNA: TGTGCCAGCACCCACTCCGGGACTAGCGGGCCACAGACAGATACGCAGTATTTT

J gene: TRBJ1-2
V gene: TRBV12-3/TRBV12-4
D gene: -
clone size: few
CDR3 protein: CASSLAGRSSACTF
CDR3 DNA: TGTGCCAGCAGTTTAGCTGGTAGGAGTTCGGCTTGCACCTTC

J gene: TRBJ2-3
V gene: TRBV7-6
D gene: -
clone size: few
CDR3 protein: CASSLEGAGQYF
CDR3 DNA: TGTGCCAGCAGCTTAGAAGGGGCAGGGCAGTATTTT

J gene: TRBJ1-5
V gene: TRBV27
D gene: -
clone size: -
CDR3 protein: CANSLGGYNQPQHF
CDR3 DNA: TGTGCCAACAGTTTAGGGGGGTACAATCAGCCCCAGCATTTT

J gene: TRBJ2-1
V gene: TRBV19
D gene: -
clone size: -
CDR3 protein: CASSMDGGGPTNEQFF
CDR3 DNA: TGTGCCAGTAGTATGGATGGCGGGGGCCCGACCAATGAGCAGTTCTTC

J gene: TRBJ2-2
V gene: TRBV9
D gene: -
clone size: -
CDR3 protein: CASSVGGPGELFF
CDR3 DNA: TGTGCCAGCAGCGTAGGGGGTCCCGGGGAGCTGTTTTTT

J gene: TRBJ2-2
V gene: TRBV24-1
D gene: TRBD2
clone size: few
CDR3 protein: CATPGTSGAGELFF
CDR3 DNA: TGTGCCACCCCCGGGACTAGCGGGGCCGGGGAGCTGTTTTTT

J gene: TRBJ2-2
V gene: TRBV7-6
D gene: -
clone size: -
CDR3 protein: CASSYKSGELFF
CDR3 DNA: TGTGCCAGCAGCTACAAATCCGGGGAGCTGTTTTTT

J gene: TRBJ1-5
V gene: TRBV27
D gene: TRBD1
clone size: -
CDR3 protein: CASSFDRGYQPQHF
CDR3 DNA: TGTGCCAGCAGTTTCGACAGGGGATATCAGCCCCAGCATTTT

J gene: TRBJ2-5
V gene: TRBV28
D gene: TRBD2
clone size: -
CDR3 protein: CASSFYASGEETQYF
CDR3 DNA: TGTGCCAGCAGTTTCTATGCTAGCGGGGAAGAGACCCAGTACTTC

J gene: TRBJ2-1
V gene: TRBV5-6
D gene: TRBD1
clone size: few
CDR3 protein: CASSPPGQDLISYNEQFF
CDR3 DNA: TGTGCCAGCAGCCCCCCGGGACAGGACCTTATATCCTACAATGAGCAGTTCTTC

J gene: TRBJ2-5
V gene: TRBV7-9
D gene: -
clone size: once
CDR3 protein: CASWVGGIQETQYF
CDR3 DNA: TGTGCCAGCTGGGTTGGGGGGATTCAAGAGACCCAGTACTTC

J gene: TRBJ1-4
V gene: TRBV7-6
D gene: -
clone size: -
CDR3 protein: CANSPPGSEGKLFF
CDR3 DNA: TGTGCCAACAGCCCGCCCGGATCGGAAGGCAAACTGTTTTTT

J gene: TRBJ2-1
V gene: TRBV4-3
D gene: TRBD2
clone size: -
CDR3 protein: CASSTRWGGRGNEQFF
CDR3 DNA: TGCGCCAGCAGCACCAGATGGGGGGGAAGGGGCAATGAGCAGTTCTTC

J gene: TRBJ2-7
V gene: TRBV6-1
D gene: -
clone size: many
CDR3 protein: CASSERWATYEQYF
CDR3 DNA: TGTGCCAGCAGTGAAAGGTGGGCTACCTACGAGCAGTACTTC

J gene: TRBJ2-1
V gene: TRBV11-2
D gene: -
clone size: few
CDR3 protein: CASSSATYRMGSYNEQFF
CDR3 DNA: TGTGCCAGCAGCTCGGCCACATACAGGATGGGCTCCTACAATGAGCAGTTCTTC